These T cell receptor beta chains were read from a single sample in a study of T cell responses to AZD1222 COVID-19 vaccine. The protocol was immunoSEQ multiplex PCR, while the TCRdb copy is restricted to in-frame clones and leaves out a portion. The sample has 100,000 to 150,000 clones; 85% to 90% are singletons. The sample in question was peripheral blood, obtained on day 0 of AZD1222 vaccination. The receptors derive from an adult in good health. Each CDR3 is given with its conserved first and last residue. D genes are given only for firm matches. Clone size is shown for a subset of rows, as once, few, many or a class of expanded clone.

j_call: TRBJ2-3
d_call: NA
v_call: TRBV7-8
clone_size: NA
cdr3_aa: CASSLVGGTDTQYF
cdr3_nt: TGTGCCAGCAGCTTAGTCGGTGGCACAGATACGCAGTATTTT

j_call: TRBJ1-2
d_call: NA
v_call: TRBV5-6
clone_size: NA
cdr3_aa: CASSLGVSHYTF
cdr3_nt: TGTGCCAGCAGCTTGGGAGTTTCTCATTACACCTTC

j_call: TRBJ1-5
d_call: NA
v_call: TRBV11-2
clone_size: NA
cdr3_aa: CASSLGVEQPQHF
cdr3_nt: TGTGCCAGCAGCTTAGGAGTCGAACAGCCCCAGCATTTT

j_call: TRBJ2-1
d_call: NA
v_call: TRBV6-4
clone_size: NA
cdr3_aa: CASSESVYNEQFF
cdr3_nt: TGTGCCAGCAGTGAATCCGTCTACAATGAGCAGTTCTTC

j_call: TRBJ2-1
d_call: NA
v_call: TRBV11-2
clone_size: NA
cdr3_aa: CASSRTQIDEQFF
cdr3_nt: TGTGCCAGCAGCAGGACGCAGATCGATGAGCAGTTCTTC

j_call: TRBJ2-2
d_call: NA
v_call: TRBV6-2/TRBV6-3
clone_size: NA
cdr3_aa: CASSYSSGRPLNTGELFF
cdr3_nt: TGTGCCAGCAGTTACTCGAGTGGCCGGCCCCTGAACACCGGGGAGCTGTTTTTT

j_call: TRBJ1-3
d_call: NA
v_call: TRBV30
clone_size: few
cdr3_aa: CAWSYGSEPGNTIYF
cdr3_nt: TGTGCCTGGAGTTATGGGTCCGAACCTGGAAACACCATATATTTT

j_call: TRBJ1-1
d_call: NA
v_call: TRBV6-5
clone_size: NA
cdr3_aa: CASGTPNTEAFF
cdr3_nt: TGTGCCAGCGGTACCCCGAACACTGAAGCTTTCTTT

j_call: TRBJ1-2
d_call: TRBD1
v_call: TRBV5-5
clone_size: once
cdr3_aa: CASSVYRGGLGGYTF
cdr3_nt: TGTGCCAGCAGCGTCTACAGGGGAGGGTTGGGAGGCTACACCTTC

j_call: TRBJ1-2
d_call: NA
v_call: TRBV19
clone_size: NA
cdr3_aa: CASSTGVQGSYGYTF
cdr3_nt: TGTGCCAGTAGTACGGGGGTACAGGGTTCCTATGGCTACACCTTC

j_call: TRBJ2-1
d_call: NA
v_call: TRBV12-2
clone_size: NA
cdr3_aa: CASRSQGGNEQFF
cdr3_nt: TGTGCAAGTCGCTCGCAGGGGGGCAATGAGCAGTTCTTC

j_call: TRBJ1-1
d_call: NA
v_call: TRBV29-1
clone_size: NA
cdr3_aa: CSVFVVGGINTEAFF
cdr3_nt: TGCAGCGTCTTCGTGGTAGGGGGGATCAACACTGAAGCTTTCTTT

j_call: TRBJ1-1
d_call: NA
v_call: TRBV28
clone_size: NA
cdr3_aa: CASSLFAGRAFF
cdr3_nt: TGTGCCAGCAGTTTATTTGCAGGGAGAGCTTTCTTT

j_call: TRBJ2-1
d_call: NA
v_call: TRBV10-1
clone_size: NA
cdr3_aa: CASALGGAGQDEQFF
cdr3_nt: TGCGCCTCAGCACTGGGGGGCGCGGGTCAGGATGAGCAGTTCTTC

j_call: TRBJ1-4
d_call: TRBD1
v_call: TRBV3-1/TRBV3-2
clone_size: NA
cdr3_aa: CASSQAGGAWEKLFF
cdr3_nt: TGTGCCAGCAGCCAAGCAGGGGGCGCTTGGGAAAAACTGTTTTTT

j_call: TRBJ1-2
d_call: NA
v_call: TRBV2
clone_size: NA
cdr3_aa: CASRRDTPYGYTF
cdr3_nt: TGTGCCAGCCGCCGGGACACTCCCTATGGCTACACCTTC

j_call: TRBJ1-1
d_call: NA
v_call: TRBV6-5
clone_size: NA
cdr3_aa: CASTLVGVKGFEAFF
cdr3_nt: TGTGCCAGCACCCTGGTGGGGGTTAAGGGCTTTGAAGCTTTCTTT

j_call: TRBJ1-1
d_call: NA
v_call: TRBV18
clone_size: few
cdr3_aa: CASSQTQGLEAFF
cdr3_nt: TGTGCCAGCTCACAAACACAGGGCCTTGAAGCTTTCTTT

j_call: TRBJ2-3
d_call: TRBD2
v_call: TRBV4-1
clone_size: NA
cdr3_aa: CASSQDLGLAGNPDTQYF
cdr3_nt: TGCGCCAGCAGCCAAGATCTCGGACTAGCAGGGAACCCAGATACGCAGTATTTT

j_call: TRBJ1-4
d_call: NA
v_call: TRBV20-1
clone_size: NA
cdr3_aa: CSAEINEKLFF
cdr3_nt: TGCAGTGCCGAGATTAATGAAAAACTGTTTTTT

j_call: TRBJ2-7
d_call: NA
v_call: TRBV6-5
clone_size: NA
cdr3_aa: CASSRPPRSEQYF
cdr3_nt: TGTGCCAGCAGCCGTCCCCCGAGGAGCGAGCAGTACTTC

j_call: TRBJ1-5
d_call: NA
v_call: TRBV3-1/TRBV3-2
clone_size: NA
cdr3_aa: CASSQEGGVNQPQHF
cdr3_nt: TGTGCCAGCAGCCAAGAAGGGGGGGTTAATCAGCCCCAGCATTTT

j_call: TRBJ2-3
d_call: NA
v_call: TRBV5-6
clone_size: NA
cdr3_aa: CASSLLTSWGTDTQYF
cdr3_nt: TGTGCCAGCAGCCTCCTAACTAGTTGGGGCACAGATACGCAGTATTTT